The 15 T cell receptor beta chains in this list originate from one sample, sequenced in a study of CD8+ T cells in alopecia areata. As for treatment: oral pan-JAK inhibitor, 5-10 mg twice daily. As the sequencing template, cDNA was produced by extracting RNA and reverse transcribing it. Libraries were prepared by immunoSEQ multiplex PCR; TCRdb keeps only in-frame clonotypes and omits some of them. The profile covers 150,000 to 200,000 clones, with around 60% appearing a single time and approximately 1.3% taken by the ten largest. The specimen comprised CD4+ T cells sorted from blood, sampled around week 50, from a patient treated with tofacitinib. The source of these receptors is a human donor with alopecia areata.

The sample holds a few counts of this clone. The chain joins TRBV6-4 to TRBJ2-1; D is unclear. The CDR3 contains 15 residues. Between the trimmed V and J ends, which lost 3 bases and 5 bases, there was a span of 14 bases. Germline CDR1 reads MRHNA; CDR2 reads SNTAGT. CDR3 region: CASSEGLATNNEQFF. CDR3 DNA sequence: TGTGCCAGCAGTGAGGGCTTAGCCACCAACAATGAGCAGTTCTTC.

The CDR3 loop reads CASRLGLAAQRVEEQFF. The CDR3 bases are TGTGCCAGCAGATTGGGACTAGCGGCGCAGCGGGTAGAAGAGCAGTTCTTC. This chain links TRBV7-9 with TRBJ2-1; TRBD2 aligns across 11 bases. Germline trimming cut 6 bases from V and 10 bases from J; bases unmatched to any gene: 17. CDR3 length: 17 residues. From germline, CDR1 is SEHNR and CDR2 FQNEAQ (reference sequence). Together with reference TRBV7-9 and TRBJ2-1, the CDR3 gives the full variable domain: DTGVSQNPRHKITKRGQNVTFRCDPISEHNRLYWYRQTLGQGPEFLTYFQNEAQLEKSRLLSDRFSAERPKGSFSTLEIQRTEQGDSAMYLCASRLGLAAQRVEEQFFGPGTRLTVL.

The chain carries TRBV30 and TRBJ1-2; 8 bases match TRBD1. The CDR3 loop spans 10 amino acids. CDR1 is GTSNPN, CDR2 SVGIG, per germline (reference sequence). Trimming took 7 bases from V and 7 from J; bases not matched to a gene: 2. In DNA form, the CDR3 reads TGTGCCTCCGGGACAGGTGGCTACACCTTC. It yields the protein CASGTGGYTF.

V usage is TRBV29-1 and J usage is TRBJ2-3; no clear D. V gave up 6 bases and J gave up 2 bases, with 12 bases separating them. Germline V gene sequence: CDR1 SQVTM, CDR2 ANQGSEA. The length of the CDR3 is 13 residues. CDR3 loop: CSVDVSVTDTQYF. CDR3 nucleotides: TGCAGCGTGGACGTCTCGGTCACAGATACGCAGTATTTT.

The gene calls are TRBV29-1 and TRBJ2-2; D ambiguous. Looked up from germline, CDR1 is SQVTM and CDR2 is ANQGSEA. Trimming stripped 6 bases from V and 1 base from J, with 9 bases between. The length of the CDR3 is 13 residues. The CDR3 spells CSVGQQNTGELFF. The CDR3 DNA is TGCAGCGTGGGCCAACAGAACACCGGGGAGCTGTTTTTT.

The chain has TRBV29-1 and TRBJ2-1, with 10 bases lining up with TRBD2. V was pared by 0 bases and J by 0 bases, with 8 bases of the junction left unmatched. CDR3 length equals 18 residues. From germline, CDR1 is SQVTM and CDR2 ANQGSEA. CDR3 loop: CSVEENSGGSSSYNEQFF. As DNA, the CDR3 is TGCAGCGTTGAAGAAAATAGCGGGGGGTCCAGCTCCTACAATGAGCAGTTCTTC.

This chain connects TRBV9 to TRBJ2-7; the D gene is possibly TRBD2 (6 bases). The assigned J gene may be wrong: the sequence end matches TRBJ2-5 better. Per the germline V gene, CDR1 is SGDLS and CDR2 is YYNGEE. The CDR3 covers 15 residues. The CDR3 DNA follows: TGTGCCAGCAGCGTTTCCGGCTTTCGGGAGGAGACCCAGTACTTC. Its protein product is CASSVSGFREETQYF.

The chain joins TRBV27 to TRBJ2-2; D ambiguous. Germline assignment: CDR1 MNHEY and CDR2 SMNVEV (reference sequence). The CDR3 extends over 14 amino acids. V was shortened by 3 bases and J by 2 bases, with 7 bases between the two germline ends. The CDR3 nucleotides are TGTGCCAGCAGTTTCGAATATAACACCGGGGAGCTGTTTTTT. Its protein is CASSFEYNTGELFF.

The chain employs TRBV2 and TRBJ1-2; no clear D gene. The CDR3 runs to 14 residues. Between the trimmed V and J ends, which lost 7 bases and 1 base, there was a span of 13 bases. Per germline, CDR1 SNHLY and CDR2 FYNNEI. The CDR3 nucleotides are TGTGCCAGCAAAGAAAGTTCCTTTAACTATGGCTACACCTTC. The encoded protein is CASKESSFNYGYTF.

The chain employs TRBV6-6 and TRBJ1-5; 10 nucleotides align to TRBD1. The CDR3 consists of 15 residues. Trimming at V came to 5 bases and at J to 6 bases, leaving 7 bases not matched to a gene. Germline-derived CDR1 and CDR2 are MNHNY and SVGAGI (reference sequence). DNA of the CDR3: TGTGCCAGCAGTATCCAGACAGGGGGCATTCAGCCCCAGCATTTT. This translates into CASSIQTGGIQPQHF.

The V and J genes are TRBV7-8 and TRBJ1-1; a possible D gene is TRBD1 (5 bases). The germline CDR1 and CDR2 sequences are SGHVS and FQNEAQ. With 5 bases removed from V and 4 bases from J, the gap between germline ends came to 14 bases. This CDR3 has 14 amino acids. DNA of the CDR3: TGTGCCAGCAGCCCACGGCGGGGCCCCACTGAAGCTTTCTTT. Amino acids: CASSPRRGPTEAFF.

Only a few counts were recorded for this clone. This chain connects TRBV29-1 to TRBJ1-4; the D is unclear. V was clipped by 4 bases and J by 7 bases, with 7 bases between them. Per germline, CDR1 SQVTM and CDR2 ANQGSEA. The CDR3 contains 11 residues. The DNA of the CDR3 is TGCAGCGTTGGTTTACCTGAAAAACTGTTTTTT. This sequence encodes CSVGLPEKLFF.

This clone was recorded once. This chain connects TRBV5-1 to TRBJ2-7, with D possibly TRBD1 on 6 matching bases. The germline CDR1 and CDR2 sequences are SGHRS and YFSETQ. V was clipped by 6 bases and J by 7 bases, with 17 bases between them. This CDR3 contains 13 residues. CDR3: CASTSEGHWEQYF. CDR3 sequence (DNA): TGCGCCAGCACAAGCGAGGGACATTGGGAGCAGTACTTC.

In this sample, this clone turned up once. J is TRBJ2-5 and V is TRBV29-1; perhaps TRBD1 as D (5 bases). Germline V lookup: CDR1 SQVTM, CDR2 ANQGSEA. The CDR3 sequence is 14 residues long. The germline V and J ends were trimmed by 4 bases and 2 bases, with 14 bases remaining between them. The CDR3 here is CSVVWTRNQETQYF. The CDR3, as DNA: TGCAGCGTTGTATGGACAAGAAATCAAGAGACCCAGTACTTC.

Of note for this clone: This sample also contains other DNA sequences that code for the same CDR3. The chain employs TRBV2 and TRBJ1-2; no firm D call. The germline V gene encodes CDR1 SNHLY and CDR2 FYNNEI. This CDR3 region has 11 residues. V gave up 2 bases and J gave up 6 bases, with 4 bases separating them. In DNA form, the CDR3 reads TGTGCCAGCAGTGAATCCGATGGCTACACCTTC. Translation gives CASSESDGYTF.